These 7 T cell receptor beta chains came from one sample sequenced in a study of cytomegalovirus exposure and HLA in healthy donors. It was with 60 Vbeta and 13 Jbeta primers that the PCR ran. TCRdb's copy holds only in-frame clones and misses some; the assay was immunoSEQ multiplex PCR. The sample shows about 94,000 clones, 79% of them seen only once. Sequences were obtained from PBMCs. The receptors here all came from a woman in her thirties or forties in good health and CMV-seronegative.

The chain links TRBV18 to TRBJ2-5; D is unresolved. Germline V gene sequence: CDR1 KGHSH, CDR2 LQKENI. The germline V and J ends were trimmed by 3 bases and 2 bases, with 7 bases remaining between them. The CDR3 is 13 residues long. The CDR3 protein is CASSPSHQETQYF. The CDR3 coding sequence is TGTGCCAGCTCACCGTCCCATCAAGAGACCCAGTACTTC.

The CDR3 spells CASSLGIADTQYF. CDR3 DNA: TGCGCCAGCAGCCTCGGGATCGCAGATACGCAGTATTTT. The chain joins TRBV5-1 to TRBJ2-3; a possible D gene is TRBD2 (5 bases). Germline values: CDR1 SGHRS, CDR2 YFSETQ. The CDR3 spans 13 residues. Trimming stripped 4 bases from V and 4 bases from J, with 10 bases between.

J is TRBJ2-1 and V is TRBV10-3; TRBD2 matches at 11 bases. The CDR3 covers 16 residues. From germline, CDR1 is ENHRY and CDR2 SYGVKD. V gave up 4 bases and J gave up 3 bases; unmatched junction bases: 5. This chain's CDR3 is CAISGRSGGVYNEQFF. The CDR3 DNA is TGTGCCATCAGTGGGCGTAGCGGGGGGGTCTACAATGAGCAGTTCTTC.

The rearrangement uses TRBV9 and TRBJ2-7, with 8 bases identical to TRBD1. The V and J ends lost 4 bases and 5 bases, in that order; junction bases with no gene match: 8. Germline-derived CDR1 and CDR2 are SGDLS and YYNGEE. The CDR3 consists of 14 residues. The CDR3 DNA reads TGTGCCAGCAGCCAGGGGGCAGCTCTCAACGAGCAGTACTTC. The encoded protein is CASSQGAALNEQYF.

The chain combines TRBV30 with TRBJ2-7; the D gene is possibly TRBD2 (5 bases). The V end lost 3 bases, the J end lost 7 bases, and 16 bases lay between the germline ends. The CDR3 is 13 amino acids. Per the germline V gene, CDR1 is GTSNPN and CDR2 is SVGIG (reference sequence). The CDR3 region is CAWRQRPEEEQYF. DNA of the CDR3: TGTGCCTGGAGACAACGCCCGGAGGAGGAGCAGTACTTC.

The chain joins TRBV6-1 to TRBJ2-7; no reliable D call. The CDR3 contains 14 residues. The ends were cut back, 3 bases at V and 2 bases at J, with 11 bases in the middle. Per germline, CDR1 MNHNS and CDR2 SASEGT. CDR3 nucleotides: TGTGCCAGCAGTGATAACGGTGGTCCCTACGAGCAGTACTTC. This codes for CASSDNGGPYEQYF.

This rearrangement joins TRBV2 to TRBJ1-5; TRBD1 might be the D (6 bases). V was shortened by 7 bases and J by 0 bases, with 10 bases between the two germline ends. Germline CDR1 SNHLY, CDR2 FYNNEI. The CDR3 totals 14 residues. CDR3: CASTRDNSNQPQHF. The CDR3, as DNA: TGTGCCAGCACCCGGGACAATAGCAATCAGCCCCAGCATTTT.